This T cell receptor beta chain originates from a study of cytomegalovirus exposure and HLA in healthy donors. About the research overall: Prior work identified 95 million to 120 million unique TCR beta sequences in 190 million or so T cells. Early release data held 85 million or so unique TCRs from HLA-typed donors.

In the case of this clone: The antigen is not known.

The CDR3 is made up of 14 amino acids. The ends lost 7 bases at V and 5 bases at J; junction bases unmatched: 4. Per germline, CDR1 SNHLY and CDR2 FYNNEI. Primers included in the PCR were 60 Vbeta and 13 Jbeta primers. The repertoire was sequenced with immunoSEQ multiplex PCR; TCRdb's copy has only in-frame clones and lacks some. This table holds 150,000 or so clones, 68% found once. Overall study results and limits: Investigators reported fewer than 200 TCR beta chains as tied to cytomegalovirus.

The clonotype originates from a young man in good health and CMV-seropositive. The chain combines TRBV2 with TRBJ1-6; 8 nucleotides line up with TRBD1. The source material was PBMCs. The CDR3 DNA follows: TGTGCCAGCATCCCGGACAGGGATAATTCACCCCTCCACTTT. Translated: CASIPDRDNSPLHF.